Below, one T cell receptor (beta chain) is given with its context. The target antigen is unknown. The sample holds other DNA sequences that translate to the same CDR3. The data were produced by immunoSEQ multiplex PCR, yet TCRdb's version contains in-frame clones alone and is incomplete. The sample yields 1.5 million to 1.9 million clones, about 98% seen once. The CDR3 runs 15 residues. V lost 0 bases and J lost 1, with 8 bases in between. The germline V gene has CDR1 SGHRS and CDR2 YFSETQ. This sample was taken from a study of shared clonotypes between healthy human individuals. At the level of the study: A couple of female and three male donors aged 18 to 49 were enrolled. Overall study findings and caveats: Richness estimates generally favored naive over memory subsets. Rarefaction analysis demonstrated incomplete sorted-subset sequencing notwithstanding large depth.

The receptor was isolated from a man under 40 in good health. The V and J genes are TRBV5-1 and TRBJ1-5; possible D gene TRBD1, 5 bases. Sequencing was done on a sample of naive CD4+ T cells sorted from blood. Subset indicated: CD45RA+ positively selected. The CDR3 region is CASSLEWGSNQPQHF. CDR3 DNA: TGCGCCAGCAGCTTGGAATGGGGGAGCAATCAGCCCCAGCATTTT. Full variable domain (outside the CDR3, taken from reference TRBV5-1 and TRBJ1-5): KAGVTQTPRYLIKTRGQQVTLSCSPISGHRSVSWYQQTPGQGLQFLFEYFSETQRNKGNFPGRFSGRQFSNSRSEMNVSTLELGDSALYLCASSLEWGSNQPQHFGDGTRLSIL.